This T cell receptor beta chain is drawn from a study of blood T cells in healthy people across ages (dated by TCRdb to between 2014 and 2016). Looking at the study overall: In model experiments, template switching captured roughly one uniquely barcoded TCR beta cDNA molecule for every two T cells. Using deep sequencing normalized with unique cDNA molecular identifiers, the study measured how TCR beta repertoire diversity changes with age. To avoid experimental bias, donors of different ages were randomly spread across the sequencing lanes. The study analyzed two additional independent replicas of 1 million unique cDNA reads from the same blood draw for two donors, one aged 18 to 30 and one aged 80 or older. The donors were divided into four age groups: young (average around 16 years), middle-aged (about 39), aged (under 70) and long-lived (about 79).

This clonotype was counted a few times. Its antigen has not been determined. No base-level quality is on record; no much larger clone is a single base apart. The library relied on 5' RACE. These reads were obtained on an Illumina HiSeq 2500. The second PCR ran for about 7 to 11 cycles and used a J-beta primer mix along with a sample-barcoded 5' primer. Each TCR beta cDNA molecule received a unique molecular identifier from a template-switch 5' adaptor carrying 12 random nucleotides. At least 3 million CDR3-containing paired-end reads were obtained from each sample. The Mint cDNA synthesis kit, primed by a TRBC-specific oligonucleotide, was used to synthesize first-strand cDNA from all RNA. After uracil-DNA glycosylase treatment, a first 18-cycle PCR used universal primers M1SS and BC2_uni_R on all cDNA. The study's processing was this. Each sample was normalized by randomly selecting 1 million high-quality reads, each carrying a distinct molecular identifier. Instead of being binned into consensus sequences, reads with shared molecular identifiers were discarded. MiTCR, run with a Q25 quality threshold and the strictest error-elimination algorithm, handled CDR3 identification, clonotype clustering and error correction. A nonparametric unseen species model with Euler transformation was used to estimate lower-bound total TCR beta diversity. The raw public reads went through TCRdb reprocessing: fastp at Q25, MiXCR clone calling, in-frame beta chains kept. When rows share a CDR3 protein, they turn into one entry using the most common DNA and genes. None of the V and J calls come from the authors' own analysis; TCRdb made them. For this sample the table gives 1.4 million or so distinct CDR3 sequences, of which approximately 39% were detected only once. The top ten clonotypes cover approximately 4.1% of the sample.

Systemically healthy Caucasian individuals from Russia, roughly 40 in total and aged about 6 to 95 years, were included as donors. Each donor gave ten milliliters of peripheral blood, drawn into EDTA-treated Vacutainer tubes. Ficoll-Paque density-gradient centrifugation was used to isolate PBMCs, with at least 6.5 million per sample. Trizol reagent was used to extract total RNA from the PBMCs, yielding at least 6 micrograms per sample. For every donor, an aliquot of PBMCs went through flow cytometry to measure the percentages of naive CD45RAhigh/CD27high T cells. The paper's findings and limits, for the study overall: Compared with the aged group, the long-lived group had more naive CD4+ T cells, fewer expanded clones and increased TCR diversity, a pattern suggesting age selection. Observed TCR beta diversity correlated strongly with the percentage of naive T cells measured by flow cytometry. Estimates of total diversity based on one million sequenced T cells were considered lower bounds and underestimates. Observed TCR beta diversity per million T cells fell roughly linearly with age, and a significant reduction was already apparent by age around 36. The CMV infection status of donors was not known, potentially confounding age-related changes in expanded clonotypes. Conclusive comparison of naive and antigen-experienced compartments was prevented by the profiling of bulk unsorted PBMCs.

The TCR was taken from a woman under 30 in good health. Sample: blood.

The sequenced DNA: TGTGCCAGCAGTCCTCCACCCGGGGAGGTCGATGAGCAGTACTTC. It codes for CASSPPPGEVDEQYF. The receptor chain draws on TRBV12-3 or TRBV12-4 and TRBJ2-4, with TRBD2 tentatively as D gene (6 bases match). The germline ends are 24 bases apart after V is trimmed by 5 bases and J by 13 bases. The CDR3 measures 15 amino acids from cysteine to phenylalanine. Just the 45-base CDR3 DNA is kept, in frame starting at base 1.